This T cell receptor beta chain was sequenced for a study of blood T cell repertoires in COVID-19. Repertoires were generated with immunoSEQ multiplex PCR, while TCRdb's copy carries only in-frame clones and drops some. The data hold around 440,000 clones, with around 88% observed a single time. CDR3 length: 15 residues. The V gene's germline CDR1 is MDHEN and CDR2 SYDVKM. V shed 5 bases and J shed 2 bases, with 13 bases lying between them. The chain carries TRBV28 and TRBJ1-5; D is uncertain. The source material was peripheral blood. The sequence was collected from a woman in her 50s with COVID-19, enrolled during active disease. The CDR3 loop is CASSLGWGGNQPQHF. In DNA form, the CDR3 reads TGTGCCAGCAGTCTAGGGTGGGGAGGCAATCAGCCCCAGCATTTT.